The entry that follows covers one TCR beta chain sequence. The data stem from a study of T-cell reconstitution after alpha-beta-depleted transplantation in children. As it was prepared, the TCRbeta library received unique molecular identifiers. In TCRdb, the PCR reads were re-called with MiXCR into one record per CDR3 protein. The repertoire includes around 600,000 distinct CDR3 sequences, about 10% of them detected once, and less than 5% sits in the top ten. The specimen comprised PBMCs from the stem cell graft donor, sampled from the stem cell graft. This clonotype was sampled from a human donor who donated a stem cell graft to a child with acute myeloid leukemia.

The CDR3 here is CSARDIRDLSYEQYF. The CDR3 DNA sequence: TGCAGTGCTAGAGATATCCGAGACCTCTCCTACGAGCAGTACTTC. V gene TRBV20-1 combines with J gene TRBJ2-7; no definite D call. Germline CDR1 and CDR2: DFQATT and SNEGSKA (reference sequence). The CDR3 is made up of 15 amino acids. V was clipped by 0 bases and J by 0 bases, with 12 bases between them.